The clone carrying this TCR beta chain turned up a few times. The antigen is undetermined. A TCRbeta library incorporating unique molecular identifiers was prepared. TCRdb independently ran MiXCR on the PCR reads; one entry per CDR3 protein. The sample holds hundreds of thousands of distinct CDR3 sequences, around 15% seen once. These data come from a study of T-cell reconstitution after alpha-beta-depleted transplantation in children. Points from the study as a whole: It was reported that alpha-beta T cells came from several hundred expanded graft clones (about two months after transplant). One year after transplant, T-cell counts and diversity came mostly from newly produced T cells.

There are 14 residues in the CDR3. Germline V gene sequence: CDR1 MGHDK, CDR2 SYGVNS. V shed 6 bases and J shed 4 bases, with 13 bases lying between them. Sequenced here: PBMCs, mostly from graft donor cells, sampled 360 days after TCRalphabeta/CD19-depleted stem cell transplant. The genes are TRBV25-1 and TRBJ2-1, with D perhaps TRBD1 (6 bases). The sequence derives from a male patient aged 2-10 years who had a stem cell transplant for acute lymphoblastic leukemia, so the T cells may come from the graft donor. The CDR3 coding sequence is TGTGCCAGCAGGGTGGGACATAAGTACAATGAGCAGTTCTTC. It encodes CASRVGHKYNEQFF.